This TCR beta chain comes out of a study of T cell repertoires in aging, cancer and after chemotherapy. Study-wide background: Donor ages fell into six groups from 30 or younger up to 70 or older. Study-wide findings and caveats: Across the chemotherapy interval, each cancer cohort showed higher median generation probability, suggesting thymic rebound. Loss of evenness, beyond lost richness, contributed to age-related TCR diversity decline in cancer patients. Compared with age-matched healthy donors, untreated hematological or solid cancer patients showed higher blood TCR clonality.

The template was genomic DNA from peripheral blood, not RNA. Multiplex touch-down PCR with TRB-A/B primers amplified rearranged V-D-J TRB sequences. TCRdb redid the calling of the multiplex PCR reads with MiXCR, one entry per CDR3 protein. The sample lists approximately 5,000 distinct CDR3 sequences; 55% to 70% were seen once. Trimming pared 2 bases from V and 1 base from J, leaving 12 bases between. The germline gives CDR1 SGHRS, CDR2 YFSETQ. The CDR3 extends over 15 amino acids. With respect to this clonotype: The antigen remains unidentified.

Input material: blood. The receptor's source is a human donor with a solid tumor. This sequence joins TRBV5-1 and TRBJ1-1; D is possibly TRBD1 (5 bases). CDR3 nucleotides: TGCGCCAGCAGCTTCCTAGGACACGGGAACACTGAAGCTTTCTTT. It is translated as CASSFLGHGNTEAFF.